The 19 T cell receptor beta chains below all came from one sample that was sequenced in a study of CD8 T cells in ankylosing spondylitis. TCRdb processed the 5' RACE reads anew with MiXCR; each CDR3 protein has one entry. The sample lists roughly 230,000 distinct CDR3 sequences, about 18% occurring once. Source material: blood, either unsorted or a sorted T cell fraction (not recorded which). These receptors were taken from a male donor with ankylosing spondylitis or in good health (not recorded which).

The table lists this clonotype with many counts. The rearrangement uses TRBV12-3 or TRBV12-4 and TRBJ1-5; D unresolved. The CDR3 sequence is 11 residues long. Trimming shortened V by 7 bases and J by 9 bases, and 10 bases separated the two germline ends. The CDR3 protein is CASTGEGPQHF. The CDR3 DNA sequence: TGTGCCAGCACCGGCGAGGGGCCCCAGCATTTT.

This clonotype was seen a few times. The chain is built from TRBV4-1 and TRBJ2-7; TRBD2 aligns across 9 bases. This CDR3 has 16 residues. Germline V gives CDR1 MGHRA, CDR2 YSYEKL. J lost 0 bases, V lost 0 bases, and 3 bases had no gene match. In DNA, the CDR3 is TGCGCCAGCAGCCAAGAGCAGCGGGAGGCCTCCTACGAGCAGTACTTC. It specifies CASSQEQREASYEQYF.

The V gene is TRBV11-2, the J gene TRBJ2-7; 12 bases are shared with TRBD2. The CDR3 sequence is 18 residues long. V gave up 3 bases and J gave up 2 bases; unmatched junction bases: 11. Germline CDR1 reads SGHAT; CDR2 reads FQNNGV. For the CDR3, the DNA is TGTGCCAGCAGCTTCCGTCTAGCGGGGGGGACTCAGGCCTACGAGCAGTACTTC. It encodes CASSFRLAGGTQAYEQYF.

This clonotype was counted a few times. The chain carries TRBV29-1 and TRBJ2-1; maybe TRBD2 (6 bases). The CDR3 is 15 residues long. V gave up 3 bases and J gave up 0 bases, with 12 bases separating them. CDR1 and CDR2 (germline): SQVTM, ANQGSEA. The CDR3 DNA follows: TGCAGCGTTGAGGGACTGTTACGCTCCTACAATGAGCAGTTCTTC. Its translation is CSVEGLLRSYNEQFF.

The chain is built from TRBV12-5 and TRBJ2-1; 10 nucleotides match TRBD2. Germline lookup yields CDR1 LGHNT and CDR2 FRNRAP. The trim removed 1 base at V and 5 bases at J, leaving 11 bases unmatched. CDR3 length: 18 amino acids. The CDR3 DNA sequence: TGTGCTAGTGGTTTGGGCCCCCCTCTAGCGGGAGAAGACAATGAGCAGTTCTTC. It yields the protein CASGLGPPLAGEDNEQFF.

This clonotype was found a few times. The chain employs TRBV29-1 and TRBJ2-2; 10 bases agree with TRBD1. CDR3 length equals 16 residues. V was pared by 7 bases and J by 1 base, with 9 bases of the junction left unmatched. CDR1 is SQVTM, CDR2 ANQGSEA, per germline. The CDR3 DNA reads TGCAGCGGAGTGGGGGGACAGGGGATGAACACCGGGGAGCTGTTTTTT. Amino acid sequence: CSGVGGQGMNTGELFF.

This clonotype has only a few counts. The J gene is TRBJ2-3, the V gene TRBV29-1, with TRBD2 matching over 9 bases. With 5 bases clipped from V and 0 bases from J, the junction kept 3 bases outside the gene matches. Germline V gene data show CDR1 as SQVTM and CDR2 as ANQGSEA. This CDR3 is 14 amino acids long. Here the CDR3 reads CSVFTSGSTDTQYF. DNA of the CDR3: TGCAGCGTTTTTACTAGCGGGAGCACAGATACGCAGTATTTT.

There are a few counts of this clonotype. The V and J genes are TRBV15 and TRBJ1-5, with a possible D match to TRBD1 (6 bases). Trimming cost V 1 base and J 1 base, with 8 bases left between them. Germline CDR1 reads LNHNV; CDR2 reads YYDKDF (reference sequence). CDR3 length equals 15 residues. The chain's CDR3 is CATSRGDTSNQPQHF. In DNA form, the CDR3 reads TGTGCCACCAGCAGAGGGGACACGAGCAATCAGCCCCAGCATTTT.

This clonotype was seen only a few times. This rearrangement joins TRBV20-1 to TRBJ2-3; TRBD2 is a possible D gene (6 bases). V shed 7 bases and J shed 1 base, with 15 bases lying between them. The CDR3 consists of 14 residues. The germline gives CDR1 DFQATT, CDR2 SNEGSKA (reference sequence). CDR3 loop: CSVLSGAGTDTQYF. The CDR3 bases are TGCAGTGTGCTATCGGGAGCGGGCACAGATACGCAGTATTTT.

This clonotype was seen more than once but under ten times. The V call is TRBV5-1, the J call TRBJ1-2, with unresolved D. The CDR3 extends over 16 amino acids. Trimming left V 0 bases short and J 3 bases short, with 15 bases between. Germline CDR1 is SGHRS and CDR2 is YFSETQ. CDR3 amino acids: CASSLDDAELDYGYTF. The CDR3 nucleotides are TGCGCCAGCAGCTTGGATGACGCGGAGTTGGACTATGGCTACACCTTC.

As concerns this clonotype: One end of the junction does not line up with germline, which may come from a read error. The chain couples TRBV12-5 to TRBJ2-5, with D possibly being TRBD2 (5 bases). This CDR3 has 12 residues. Germline V gene lookup returns CDR1 LGHNT and CDR2 FRNRAP. CDR3 residues: CASGAGPETQNF. CDR3 sequence (DNA): TGTGCTAGTGGTGCGGGCCCGGAGACCCAGAACTTC. Complete variable domain (other parts from reference TRBV12-5 and TRBJ2-5): DARVTQTPRHKVTEMGQEVTMRCQPILGHNTVFWYRQTMMQGLELLAYFRNRAPLDDSGMPKDRFSAEMPDATLATLKIQPSEPRDSAVYFCASGAGPETQNFGPGTRLLVL.

This clonotype was counted a few times. The chain has TRBV6-1 and TRBJ2-7, with 9 bases fitting TRBD1. Losses at the gene ends were 6 bases for V and 3 bases for J; bases not matched to a gene: 6. The CDR3 has 14 residues. Germline-derived CDR1 and CDR2 are MNHNS and SASEGT. Here the CDR3 DNA reads TGTGCCAGCAGCACCGGGACAGGGATCTACGAGCAGTACTTC. Translation gives CASSTGTGIYEQYF.

This clonotype has at least ten counts. The J gene is TRBJ2-1, the V gene TRBV28; D gene uncertain. Trimming removed 3 bases from V and 2 bases from J, with 8 bases in between. This CDR3 comprises 14 residues. The V gene's germline CDR1 is MDHEN and CDR2 SYDVKM. The chain's CDR3 is CASSFGGAYNEQFF. DNA of the CDR3: TGTGCCAGCAGTTTTGGTGGCGCCTACAATGAGCAGTTCTTC. Combining the CDR3 with reference TRBV28 and TRBJ2-1 gives the whole variable domain DVKVTQSSRYLVKRTGEKVFLECVQDMDHENMFWYRQDPGLGLRLIYFSYDVKMKEKGDIPEGYSVSREKKERFSLILESASTNQTSMYLCASSFGGAYNEQFFGPGTRLTVL.

This clonotype was seen a few times. The rearrangement joins TRBV29-1 to TRBJ2-7; tentatively, D is TRBD1 (6 bases). In germline, CDR1 is SQVTM, CDR2 ANQGSEA. Trimming pared 7 bases from V and 2 bases from J, leaving 9 bases between. This CDR3 spans 11 amino acids. This chain's CDR3 is CSAQGTYEQYF. The CDR3 coding sequence is TGCAGCGCCCAGGGGACCTACGAGCAGTACTTC.

In its sample, this clonotype was seen a few times. The V gene is TRBV12-3 or TRBV12-4, the J gene TRBJ2-2; possibly TRBD1 for D (6 bases). The CDR3 consists of 16 residues. Trimming cost V 5 bases and J 6 bases, with 19 bases left between them. CDR3 protein: CASSLNTGYASGELFF. In DNA form, the CDR3 reads TGTGCCAGCAGTCTTAATACAGGGTATGCATCCGGGGAGCTGTTTTTT.

This clonotype has just a few counts. J is TRBJ2-3 and V is TRBV5-6; 7 positions match TRBD1. J lost 6 bases, V lost 0 bases, and 7 bases had no gene match. Germline V gene data show CDR1 as SGHDT and CDR2 as YYEEEE. This CDR3 region has 15 residues. The CDR3 protein is CASSLGQGRVDTQYF. CDR3 nucleotide sequence: TGTGCCAGCAGCTTGGGACAGGGAAGGGTTGATACGCAGTATTTT.

This clonotype was detected only a few times. V gene TRBV5-5 combines with J gene TRBJ2-1; D not certain. The V end lost 2 bases, the J end lost 9 bases, and 12 bases lay between the germline ends. Germline lookup yields CDR1 SGHKS and CDR2 YYEKEE (reference sequence). There are 13 residues in the CDR3. The CDR3 region has the DNA TGTGCCAGCAGCTTAATCGGAGCTGGTGAGCAGTTCTTC. Translation gives CASSLIGAGEQFF. Full variable domain (missing parts from reference TRBV5-5 and TRBJ2-1): DAGVTQSPTHLIKTRGQQVTLRCSPISGHKSVSWYQQVLGQGPQFIFQYYEKEERGRGNFPDRFSARQFPNYSSELNVNALLLGDSALYLCASSLIGAGEQFFGPGTRLTVL.

This clonotype was detected a few times. The chain joins TRBV27 to TRBJ2-7, with unresolved D. Per germline, CDR1 MNHEY and CDR2 SMNVEV (reference sequence). V lost 4 bases to trimming and J lost 2 bases, with 9 bases between them. The CDR3 has 13 amino acids. As DNA, the CDR3 is TGTGCCAGCAGTTACACCCGGGCCTACGAGCAGTACTTC. Its translation is CASSYTRAYEQYF.

The J gene is TRBJ2-3, the V gene TRBV9; perhaps D is TRBD1 or TRBD2 (5 bases each). This CDR3 has 15 residues. Germline values: CDR1 SGDLS, CDR2 YYNGEE. Trimming stripped 9 bases from V and 3 bases from J, with 20 bases between. This CDR3 reads CATTEGTGATDTQYF. CDR3 bases: TGTGCCACCACCGAGGGAACAGGAGCGACAGATACGCAGTATTTT.